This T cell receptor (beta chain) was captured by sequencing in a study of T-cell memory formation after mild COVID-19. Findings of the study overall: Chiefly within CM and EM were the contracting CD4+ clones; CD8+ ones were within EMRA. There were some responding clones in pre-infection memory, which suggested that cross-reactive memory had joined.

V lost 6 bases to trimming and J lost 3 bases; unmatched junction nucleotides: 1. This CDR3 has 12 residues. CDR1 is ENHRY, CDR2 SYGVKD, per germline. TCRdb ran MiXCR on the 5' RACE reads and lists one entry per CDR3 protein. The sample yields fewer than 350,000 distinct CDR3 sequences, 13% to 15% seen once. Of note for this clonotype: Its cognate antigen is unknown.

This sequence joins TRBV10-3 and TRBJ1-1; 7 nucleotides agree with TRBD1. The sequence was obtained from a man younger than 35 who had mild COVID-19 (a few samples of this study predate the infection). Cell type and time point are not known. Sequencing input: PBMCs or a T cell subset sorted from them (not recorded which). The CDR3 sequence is CAIRTGDTEAFF. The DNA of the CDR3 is TGTGCCATCAGAACAGGGGACACTGAAGCTTTCTTT.